This T cell receptor beta chain was observed in a study of graft-versus-host responses after intestinal transplantation. Overall study results and limits: The highest levels of circulating GvH clones went along with early declines in HvG clones after transplant.

This clone was recorded once. Its antigen is currently unknown. The data were produced by immunoSEQ multiplex PCR, yet TCRdb's version contains in-frame clones alone and is incomplete. The sample consists of approximately 82,000 clones, 91% of them appearing once. Germline V gene data show CDR1 as SGHVS and CDR2 as FNYEAQ. CDR3 size: 13 residues. The trim removed 3 bases at V and 8 bases at J, leaving 4 bases unmatched. The chain uses TRBV7-6 and TRBJ1-2; 9 bases are shared with TRBD1. This clonotype was obtained from a human donor who received an intestinal transplant. The material sequenced was unstimulated CD4+ T cells sorted from spleen or lymph node cells, taken before intestinal transplant. CDR3 bases: TGTGCCAGCAGCTTGAGGACAGGGGACGGCTACACCTTC. Amino acids: CASSLRTGDGYTF.